The 30 T cell receptor beta chains below all came from one sample that was sequenced in a study of early T cells in non-severe SARS-CoV-2 infection. TCRdb re-called the 5' RACE reads with MiXCR, one entry per CDR3 protein. This table has about 110,000 distinct CDR3 sequences, approximately 10% appearing once. The sample comprised whole blood. These receptors were obtained from an adult who was a healthcare worker with PCR-confirmed SARS-CoV-2 infection or an uninfected control (not recorded which).

Turning to this clonotype: A read error may be the cause here, since a much bigger clone is one base away. This chain links TRBV11-2 with TRBJ2-5; D may be TRBD2 (6 bases). Germline V CDR1 and CDR2: SGHAT, FQNNGV. V lost 3 bases and J lost 1, with 18 bases in between. This CDR3 is 17 amino acids long. CDR3 loop: CASSFEITWRGQETQYF. Written as DNA, the CDR3 is TGTGCCAGCAGCTTTGAGATTACATGGCGGGGCCAAGAGACCCAGTACTTC.

This clonotype was observed at least ten times. This chain connects TRBV20-1 to TRBJ2-1, with TRBD1 matching 7 bases. This CDR3 is built from 19 residues. Germline CDR1 reads DFQATT; CDR2 reads SNEGSKA (reference sequence). With V trimmed by 0 bases and J by 0 bases, 14 bases remained unmatched. In DNA form, the CDR3 reads TGCAGTGCTAGAGACACTAACCGGGACAGAAAAAACTCCTACAATGAGCAGTTCTTC. This gives the protein CSARDTNRDRKNSYNEQFF.

The rearrangement links TRBV5-1 to TRBJ2-1, with a possible D match to TRBD2 (5 bases). The CDR3 has 16 residues. CDR1 is SGHRS and CDR2 is YFSETQ in the germline V gene. V was clipped by 0 bases and J by 0 bases, with 10 bases between them. The CDR3 spells CASSLEPGSSYNEQFF. CDR3 nucleotides: TGCGCCAGCAGCTTGGAACCGGGAAGCTCCTACAATGAGCAGTTCTTC.

This clonotype was seen ten or more times. The rearrangement uses TRBV2 and TRBJ1-3; D perhaps matches TRBD1 (6 bases). Trimming removed 5 bases at V and 4 bases at J, with 12 bases between. CDR3 length: 14 amino acids. The germline CDR1 and CDR2 sequences are SNHLY and FYNNEI. The CDR3 sequence: CASSQQGSGNTIYF. CDR3 DNA: TGTGCCAGCAGTCAACAGGGATCCGGAAACACCATATATTTT.

V is TRBV4-3 and J is TRBJ2-7, with D hard to call. There are 16 residues in the CDR3. V lost 0 bases, J lost 2 bases, and 14 bases lay in between. The germline CDR1 and CDR2 sequences are LGHNA and YSLEER. CDR3 sequence reads: CASSQETDGNPYEQYF. CDR3 bases: TGCGCCAGCAGCCAAGAGACCGACGGAAACCCCTACGAGCAGTACTTC.

This clonotype came up many times. V gene TRBV5-6 combines with J gene TRBJ1-2; no firm D call. Germline assignment: CDR1 SGHDT and CDR2 YYEEEE. CDR3 size: 14 residues. V was pared by 1 base and J by 3 bases, with 10 bases between. CDR3 sequence (DNA): TGTGCCAGCAGCTTGAGGGCCCCAGACTATGGCTACACCTTC. Translated: CASSLRAPDYGYTF.

Concerning this clonotype: Germline and junction disagree at one end, which may indicate a read error. The gene calls are TRBV12-3 or TRBV12-4 and TRBJ2-7, with a weak D call TRBD2 (5 bases). The CDR3 consists of 10 residues. The CDR3 is CASSLGGRNF. The CDR3 DNA sequence: TGTGCCAGCAGTCTCGGAGGTAGGAACTTC.

In its sample, this clonotype was seen many times. The J gene is TRBJ2-7, the V gene TRBV27; possibly TRBD2 for D (6 bases). Germline V CDR1 and CDR2: MNHEY, SMNVEV (reference sequence). With 2 bases removed from V and 3 bases from J, the gap between germline ends came to 11 bases. This CDR3 region has 14 residues. CDR3 DNA: TGTGCCAGCAGTTTAGGCGGCGGGATCTACGAGCAGTACTTC. The encoded protein is CASSLGGGIYEQYF.

This clonotype was seen a few times. The chain combines TRBV7-9 with TRBJ1-5; possible D gene TRBD1, 5 bases. This CDR3 comprises 13 residues. The V gene lost 2 bases and the J gene lost 6 bases, with 8 bases spanning the gap. Germline loops: CDR1 SEHNR, CDR2 FQNEAQ (reference sequence). CDR3: CASSLRGRQPQHF. The DNA of the CDR3 is TGTGCCAGCAGCTTAAGGGGACGTCAGCCCCAGCATTTT.

The chain has TRBV11-2 and TRBJ2-3; tentative D call: TRBD1 (6 bases). Trimming shortened V by 5 bases and J by 2 bases, and 17 bases separated the two germline ends. The CDR3 totals 16 residues. In germline, CDR1 is SGHAT, CDR2 FQNNGV. The CDR3 region is CASSIRTATHTDTQYF. The CDR3 region has the DNA TGTGCCAGCAGCATACGGACAGCCACGCACACAGATACGCAGTATTTT.

The J gene is TRBJ2-1, the V gene TRBV11-2, with 10 bases matching TRBD2. V was clipped by 6 bases and J by 8 bases; unmatched bases: 13. Looked up from germline, CDR1 is SGHAT and CDR2 is FQNNGV. CDR3 length: 16 amino acids. This CDR3 reads CASSGRTSGMSDEQFF. CDR3 sequence (DNA): TGTGCCAGCAGTGGAAGAACTAGCGGGATGTCGGATGAGCAGTTCTTC.

Only a few counts were recorded for this clonotype. The rearrangement links TRBV19 to TRBJ1-4; D gene unclear. The CDR3 totals 12 residues. V dropped 7 bases and J dropped 8 bases, with 11 bases sitting between them. Per the germline V gene, CDR1 is LNHDA and CDR2 is SQIVND (reference sequence). The CDR3 sequence: CASTVGREKLFF. CDR3 DNA sequence: TGTGCCAGTACCGTCGGACGGGAAAAACTGTTTTTT. The whole variable domain, remainder taken from reference TRBV19 and TRBJ1-4, is DGGITQSPKYLFRKEGQNVTLSCEQNLNHDAMYWYRQDPGQGLRLIYYSQIVNDFQKGDIAEGYSVSREKKESFPLTVTSAQKNPTAFYLCASTVGREKLFFGSGTQLSVL.

This chain connects TRBV28 to TRBJ2-5; D gene uncertain. V shed 6 bases and J shed 3 bases, with 17 bases lying between them. The CDR3 is 15 amino acids. Germline assignment: CDR1 MDHEN and CDR2 SYDVKM. In nucleotides, the CDR3 is TGTGCCAGCAGCACGAGAACTTCAGGCGAAGAGACCCAGTACTTC. Protein product: CASSTRTSGEETQYF.

This clonotype has a single count. This chain connects TRBV7-9 to TRBJ2-2, with TRBD1 matching 7 bases. CDR3 length: 15 amino acids. Germline-derived CDR1 and CDR2 are SEHNR and FQNEAQ (reference sequence). The J segment lost 5 bases and the V segment lost 4 bases, leaving 7 bases of the junction unmatched. In DNA, the CDR3 is TGTGCCAGCAGCTCCGGACAGGTGGAAACCGGGGAGCTGTTTTTT. Its protein product is CASSSGQVETGELFF. The variable domain in full, with the rest retrieved from reference TRBV7-9 and TRBJ2-2, is DTGVSQNPRHKITKRGQNVTFRCDPISEHNRLYWYRQTLGQGPEFLTYFQNEAQLEKSRLLSDRFSAERPKGSFSTLEIQRTEQGDSAMYLCASSSGQVETGELFFGEGSRLTVL.

This clonotype was found a few times. The chain is built from TRBV18 and TRBJ2-7; no clear D. CDR1 KGHSH and CDR2 LQKENI come from the germline V gene. V shed 3 bases and J shed 8 bases, with 14 bases lying between them. The CDR3 spans 13 residues. The CDR3 DNA follows: TGTGCCAGCTCACCTCCCTCCGGAGTAAAGCAGTACTTC. Amino acids: CASSPPSGVKQYF.

This clonotype was observed many times. The genes are TRBV6-5 and TRBJ1-2; weak D call: TRBD1 (6 bases). The ends were cut back, 8 bases at V and 4 bases at J, with 14 bases in the middle. In germline, CDR1 is MNHEY, CDR2 SVGAGI. This CDR3 region has 13 residues. DNA of the CDR3: TGTGCCAGCCGAGGGGGTTACACCTATGGCTACACCTTC. It specifies CASRGGYTYGYTF.

At least ten counts were recorded for this clonotype. The rearrangement links TRBV5-6 to TRBJ1-4; no reliable D call. Per germline, CDR1 SGHDT and CDR2 YYEEEE. The ends were cut back, 1 base at V and 7 bases at J, with 8 bases in the middle. This CDR3 is 13 amino acids long. CDR3 residues: CASSLRPAEKLFF. CDR3 DNA sequence: TGTGCCAGCAGCTTGAGGCCAGCTGAAAAACTGTTTTTT.

This chain links TRBV28 with TRBJ1-1, with TRBD1 as a possible D gene (5 bases). Germline assignment: CDR1 MDHEN and CDR2 SYDVKM. CDR3 size: 11 residues. The V gene lost 9 bases and the J gene lost 4 bases, with 9 bases spanning the gap. CDR3 protein: CASQGITEAFF. For the CDR3, the DNA is TGTGCCAGTCAGGGTATCACTGAAGCTTTCTTT.

At least ten counts were recorded for this clonotype. The chain combines TRBV10-3 with TRBJ2-5; 10 nucleotides agree with TRBD1. V was clipped by 4 bases and J by 5 bases; unmatched bases: 1. From germline, CDR1 is ENHRY and CDR2 SYGVKD. The CDR3 length is 13 residues. This chain's CDR3 is CAISGTGGETQYF. CDR3 nucleotide sequence: TGTGCCATCAGTGGGACAGGGGGGGAGACCCAGTACTTC.

This clonotype was picked up many times. J is TRBJ1-1 and V is TRBV7-9, with D possibly matching TRBD1 (5 bases). This CDR3 comprises 12 residues. Trimming left V 2 bases short and J 12 bases short, with 13 bases between. Germline values: CDR1 SEHNR, CDR2 FQNEAQ (reference sequence). The DNA for the CDR3 is TGTGCCAGCAGCTTATTTCAGGGTGGGACTTTCTTT. Translating gives CASSLFQGGTFF.

The V gene is TRBV11-3, the J gene TRBJ1-2, with 8 bases identical to TRBD1. CDR1 is SGHNT, CDR2 YENEEA, per germline. Unmatched junction bases numbered 10, after V lost 5 bases and J lost 8 bases. This CDR3 spans 14 amino acids. The CDR3 DNA is TGTGCCAGCAGCCCAGGGGGCCCCACGTCGGGCTACACCTTC. Amino acids: CASSPGGPTSGYTF.

This clonotype has at least ten counts. This chain connects TRBV6-5 to TRBJ2-7; TRBD1 matches 9 bases. Germline-derived CDR1 and CDR2 are MNHEY and SVGAGI. Germline trimming cut 6 bases from V and 3 bases from J; bases unmatched to any gene: 12. The length of the CDR3 is 16 residues. The CDR3 loop reads CASSRQGGQEFYEQYF. As DNA, the CDR3 is TGTGCCAGCAGCCGACAGGGGGGCCAGGAATTCTACGAGCAGTACTTC.

This clonotype was detected a few times. The chain links TRBV29-1 to TRBJ2-3, with 8 bases identical to TRBD1. V lost 4 bases, J lost 1 base, and 4 bases stayed unmatched. This CDR3 spans 14 amino acids. CDR1 is SQVTM, CDR2 ANQGSEA, per germline. CDR3 amino acids: CSVAWGQGTDTQYF. The CDR3 DNA is TGCAGCGTTGCATGGGGACAGGGCACAGATACGCAGTATTTT.

The rearrangement joins TRBV28 to TRBJ2-6, with D uncertain. Per the germline V gene, CDR1 is MDHEN and CDR2 is SYDVKM. V lost 7 bases and J lost 3, with 7 bases in between. CDR3 size: 13 residues. The CDR3 region has the DNA TGTGCCAGCATTGCGGTTGGGGCCAACGTCCTGACTTTC. The encoded protein is CASIAVGANVLTF.

In its sample, this clonotype was seen many times. The rearrangement uses TRBV20-1 and TRBJ2-3; D possibly corresponds to TRBD1 (5 bases). In germline, CDR1 is DFQATT, CDR2 SNEGSKA (reference sequence). With 3 bases removed from V and 6 bases from J, the gap between germline ends came to 16 bases. This CDR3 comprises 14 residues. The CDR3 nucleotides are TGCAGTGCTAGGCCTCAGAACCACAGGGATACGCAGTATTTT. Amino acid sequence: CSARPQNHRDTQYF.

The gene calls are TRBV29-1 and TRBJ2-3; no reliable D call. Trimming left V 2 bases short and J 3 bases short, with 6 bases between. Per the germline V gene, CDR1 is SQVTM and CDR2 is ANQGSEA. The CDR3 consists of 12 residues. The CDR3 spells CSVEPATDTQYF. As DNA, the CDR3 is TGCAGCGTTGAACCAGCAACAGATACGCAGTATTTT.

The chain is built from TRBV3-1 and TRBJ2-3, with 12 nucleotides matching TRBD2. CDR3 length: 15 amino acids. J was trimmed by 6 bases and V by 2 bases; bases with no gene match: 3. Looked up from germline, CDR1 is LGHDT and CDR2 is YNNKEL (reference sequence). The CDR3 coding sequence is TGTGCCAGCAGCCAATACCTAGCGGGAGGGGATACGCAGTATTTT. Protein sequence: CASSQYLAGGDTQYF.

This clonotype was found many times. The chain employs TRBV5-1 and TRBJ2-3; 8 positions match TRBD2. Germline V gene data show CDR1 as SGHRS and CDR2 as YFSETQ. This CDR3 is 15 amino acids long. J lost 5 bases, V lost 7 bases, and 12 bases had no gene match. The CDR3 DNA follows: TGCGCCAGCGGAGATAGAGCGGGAGTGGTAGATACGCAGTATTTT. This gives the protein CASGDRAGVVDTQYF.

This clonotype was seen at least ten times. DNA of the CDR3: TGTGCCAGCAGTGGCGACAGGGTAAATTCACCCCTCCACTTT. Protein: CASSGDRVNSPLHF. The genes are TRBV6-4 and TRBJ1-6, with TRBD1 matching over 7 bases. V lost 4 bases to trimming and J lost 7 bases; unmatched junction nucleotides: 4. Germline V gene data show CDR1 as MRHNA and CDR2 as SNTAGT. The CDR3 is 14 residues long.

This clonotype was recorded many times. The chain links TRBV10-3 to TRBJ2-3; D remains unclear. The germline V and J ends were trimmed by 8 bases and 5 bases, with 14 bases remaining between them. Germline V lookup: CDR1 ENHRY, CDR2 SYGVKD. This CDR3 has 13 amino acids. The CDR3 region is CAILSRAEDTQYF. The CDR3 nucleotides read TGTGCCATCTTGTCAAGGGCCGAAGATACGCAGTATTTT.